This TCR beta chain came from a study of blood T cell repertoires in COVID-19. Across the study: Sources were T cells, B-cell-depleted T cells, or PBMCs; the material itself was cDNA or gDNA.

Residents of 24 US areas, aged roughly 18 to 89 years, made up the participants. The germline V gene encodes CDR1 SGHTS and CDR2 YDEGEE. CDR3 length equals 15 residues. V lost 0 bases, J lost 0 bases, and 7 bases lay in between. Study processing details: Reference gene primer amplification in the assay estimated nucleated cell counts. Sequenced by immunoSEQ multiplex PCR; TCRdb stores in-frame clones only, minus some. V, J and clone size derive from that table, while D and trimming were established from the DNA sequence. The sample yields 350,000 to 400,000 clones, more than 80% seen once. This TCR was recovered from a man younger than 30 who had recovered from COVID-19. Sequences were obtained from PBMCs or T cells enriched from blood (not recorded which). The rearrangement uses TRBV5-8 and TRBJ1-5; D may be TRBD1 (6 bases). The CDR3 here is CASSLGGPSNQPQHF. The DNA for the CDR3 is TGTGCCAGCAGCTTGGGGGGGCCTAGCAATCAGCCCCAGCATTTT.